This entry is about one TCR beta chain. It lacks a known antigen. This could be a read error, since a much larger clone is one nucleotide away. Libraries of naive CD8 T cells were built from approximately 22,000 to 940,000 sorted cells, with 10%, 30% or 50% of the purified RNA used. Naive CD8 T cells, defined as CD8+CD4-CCR7+CD45RA+, were FACS-sorted into RLT Plus buffer on a BD FACSAria II. To test detection sensitivity, Jurkat RNA equivalent to more than eight TCR copies was spiked into samples of roughly 18,000-1,000,000 naive CD8 T cells. CD8 T cells were enriched using RosetteSep CD8+ T Cell Enrichment Cocktail and Ficoll-Paque, and the enriched cells then underwent ACK red cell lysis. The data belong to a study of molecular identifiers for immune sequencing clone quantification (dated by TCRdb to 2016 to 2018). A note on the overall study: For a replicate experiment, RNA from approximately 20,000 or 100,000 naive CD8 T cells was divided into five aliquots, and four of the five aliquots were sequenced. CD8 T cells were used in a methods study to benchmark molecular-identifier clustering-based TCR repertoire sequencing (MIDCIRS) and TCR RNA copy counting.

Overall study results and their limits: A single cell's worth of spiked-in Jurkat TCR RNA was reported detectable even among under 1.3 million naive CD8 T cells. In CMV-specific effector cells, over 99% of molecules were held by clones above 20 RNA copies, whereas under 1% of molecules were held by such clones in naive cells. When barcode sub-clustering was not used, chimeric consensus sequences inflated TCR diversity, with chimeras reaching as high as 47%. Highly expanded clone sizes could be underestimated if identical TCR molecules share a barcode. Modeling gave approximately 3 recovered TCR RNA copies per cell versus around 10 by digital PCR, implying around 30% capture efficiency. Spiked-in Jurkat TCR RNA (approximately 9 copies' worth), which is not part of the donor repertoire, was contained in the naive libraries.

The cysteine opens and the phenylalanine closes a CDR3 of 15 amino acids. Only the CDR3 region is kept as DNA, spanning 45 bases read in frame from base 1. CDR1 and CDR2, looked up from the germline V gene (reference sequence), are MNHEY and SMNVEV. Compared with germline, V lacks 3 bases and J lacks 6 bases; bases without a gene match: 6. The protocol used for the library was PCR. Reads for this sample came from an Illumina HiSeq 4000. Bulk TCR libraries were made following a previously described method, with the TCR primers given in Table S5. The Qiagen AllPrep DNA/RNA kit was used to purify total RNA. Reads from multiple sequencing runs of the same library were pooled before analysis. The authors processed their data as follows. Reads were retained only if their TCR constant sequence matched exactly, and those retained reads were trimmed to 150 nt and grouped according to their 12-nt molecular barcodes. Reads in each barcode group were sub-clustered using a 15% Levenshtein threshold, and a quality-weighted consensus sequence was built for each RNA molecule. Non-functional sequences were excluded, and lower-count sequences lying one edit away from another sequence were also excluded. Based on a fit of two negative binomial distributions, barcode sub-clusters having less than 20% of the maximum read count were discarded. TCRdb took the public reads, trimmed them with fastp at Q25, ran MiXCR for clone calling and kept in-frame beta chains. Rows matching on CDR3 protein sequence are summarized as one entry with the most common DNA and genes. These V and J calls rely on TCRdb rather than the paper's analysis. Recorded for this sample are under 600,000 distinct CDR3 sequences; around a fifth of them occurred a single time. 0.84% of the sample rests with the top ten.

Rearrangement joined TRBV27 to TRBJ2-2; TRBD2 agrees with 8 junctional bases. This TCR came from a human donor in good health. Some libraries in this study had Jurkat cell RNA spiked in. Sequencing was performed on naive CD8+ T cells from blood, with Jurkat cell RNA spiked in. The cell subset or site tag for this specimen amounts to: FACS-sorted CD8+CD4-CCR7+CD45RA+ naive T cells. CDR3 loop: CASSFLQAGAGELFF. The nucleotide sequence is given as TGTGCCAGCAGTTTCCTCCAAGCGGGGGCCGGGGAGCTGTTTTTT.